Following are 16 T cell receptor beta chains from one sample sequenced in a study of blood T cell repertoires in COVID-19. TCRdb's copy holds only in-frame clones and misses some; the assay was immunoSEQ multiplex PCR. The sample has around 220,000 clones, approximately 84% seen once. The sample taken for sequencing was peripheral blood. These receptors came from a man aged 35 to 55 with active or convalescent COVID-19.

The J gene is TRBJ2-1, the V gene TRBV6-4; 9 positions agree with TRBD2. V trimming: 4 bases; J trimming: 3 bases; junction bases outside the gene matches: 4. Germline V lookup: CDR1 MRHNA, CDR2 SNTAGT. This CDR3 has 15 residues. This CDR3 reads CASSGGRGGYNEQFF. The CDR3 DNA reads as TGTGCCAGCAGTGGCGGGCGGGGGGGCTACAATGAGCAGTTCTTC.

The chain carries TRBV18 and TRBJ1-2; 8 positions agree with TRBD1. CDR3 length equals 16 residues. Germline lookup yields CDR1 KGHSH and CDR2 LQKENI. Losses at the gene ends were 3 bases for V and 4 bases for J; bases not matched to a gene: 10. The CDR3 DNA reads as TGTGCCAGCTCACCGCCTCGACAGGGGACCTTCTATGGCTACACCTTC. Translated: CASSPPRQGTFYGYTF.

V is TRBV15 and J is TRBJ2-1; D gene ambiguous. Germline V lookup: CDR1 LNHNV, CDR2 YYDKDF (reference sequence). V lost 1 base, J lost 0 bases, and 10 bases lay in between. This CDR3 spans 16 amino acids. In DNA, the CDR3 is TGTGCCACCAGCAGAGGTCCGAGTACCTCCTACAATGAGCAGTTCTTC. Its protein is CATSRGPSTSYNEQFF.

This clone was counted between two and nine times. The chain couples TRBV4-2 to TRBJ1-6; 7 nucleotides line up with TRBD1. Germline lookup yields CDR1 LGHNA and CDR2 YNFKEQ. The CDR3 has 17 residues. Trimming at V came to 1 base and at J to 10 bases, leaving 13 bases not matched to a gene. The CDR3 nucleotides read TGTGCCAGCAGCCAAGGCCTAATGACAGGGACAGTCTCACCCCTCCACTTT. Translation gives CASSQGLMTGTVSPLHF.

V usage is TRBV5-4 and J usage is TRBJ2-7; 7 positions match TRBD1. The trim removed 1 base at V and 5 bases at J, leaving 9 bases unmatched. Germline values: CDR1 SGHNT, CDR2 YYREEE (reference sequence). This CDR3 contains 15 residues. CDR3 in amino acids: CASSLSAGGGDEQYF. The CDR3 DNA is TGTGCCAGCAGCTTGTCCGCAGGGGGTGGGGACGAGCAGTACTTC.

V gene TRBV28 combines with J gene TRBJ2-5; D may be TRBD1 (5 bases). The CDR3 is made up of 13 amino acids. CDR1 is MDHEN, CDR2 SYDVKM, per germline. V lost 6 bases and J lost 3, with 11 bases in between. CDR3 region: CASRGQGEETQYF. DNA of the CDR3: TGTGCCAGCAGGGGGCAGGGTGAAGAGACCCAGTACTTC.

The chain combines TRBV5-5 with TRBJ2-5, with D possibly matching TRBD2 (5 bases). The V and J ends lost 4 bases and 5 bases respectively, with 15 bases between them. From germline, CDR1 is SGHKS and CDR2 YYEKEE (reference sequence). The CDR3 is made up of 14 amino acids. CDR3 sequence reads: CASSPSGSWETQYF. For the CDR3, the DNA is TGTGCCAGCAGCCCGTCGGGGTCCTGGGAGACCCAGTACTTC.

Details on this clone: The junction and the germline gene differ at one end; a read error may be behind it. The chain uses TRBV7-7 and TRBJ2-2; 12 bases agree with TRBD2. The CDR3 contains 16 residues. Germline assignment: CDR1 SSHAT and CDR2 FNYEAQ (reference sequence). Here the CDR3 reads CASSQLAGGPTGELFF. The CDR3, as DNA: TGTGCTAGCAGCCAGCTAGCGGGAGGGCCCACCGGGGAGCTGTTTTTT.

The V call is TRBV18, the J call TRBJ2-5; D is possibly TRBD1 (6 bases). Trimming cost V 2 bases and J 5 bases, with 18 bases left between them. CDR3 length: 16 amino acids. Germline V gives CDR1 KGHSH, CDR2 LQKENI. Here the CDR3 DNA reads TGTGCCAGCTCACCAAGCCAGACCCGGGACATTGAGACCCAGTACTTC. It encodes CASSPSQTRDIETQYF.

This clone was seen a single time. This chain joins TRBV19 and TRBJ1-2; 8 bases map to TRBD1. Trimming at V came to 5 bases and at J to 7 bases, leaving 6 bases not matched to a gene. This CDR3 contains 13 residues. The germline CDR1 and CDR2 sequences are LNHDA and SQIVND (reference sequence). CDR3: CASSWTGLPGYTF. CDR3 nucleotide sequence: TGTGCCAGTAGTTGGACAGGGCTTCCTGGCTACACCTTC. The entire variable domain, with the rest obtained from reference TRBV19 and TRBJ1-2, is as follows: DGGITQSPKYLFRKEGQNVTLSCEQNLNHDAMYWYRQDPGQGLRLIYYSQIVNDFQKGDIAEGYSVSREKKESFPLTVTSAQKNPTAFYLCASSWTGLPGYTFGSGTRLTVV.

This clone was seen just once. The CDR3: CASRRTSLYF. CDR3 in DNA: TGTGCCAGCAGACGGACTAGCCTCTACTTC. This chain joins TRBV28 and TRBJ2-5, with 8 bases lining up with TRBD2. Trimming removed 6 bases from V and 14 bases from J; junction bases left unmatched: 5. Looked up from germline, CDR1 is MDHEN and CDR2 is SYDVKM. The CDR3 length is 10 residues.

The chain couples TRBV5-1 to TRBJ2-7, with 10 bases aligning to TRBD2. The CDR3 contains 16 residues. Germline CDR1 reads SGHRS; CDR2 reads YFSETQ. Trimming removed 1 base from V and 1 base from J; junction bases left unmatched: 5. The CDR3 is CASSLNLAGVSYEQYF. The CDR3, as DNA: TGCGCCAGCAGCTTGAATCTAGCGGGAGTTTCCTACGAGCAGTACTTC. The variable domain in full, with the rest retrieved from reference TRBV5-1 and TRBJ2-7, is KAGVTQTPRYLIKTRGQQVTLSCSPISGHRSVSWYQQTPGQGLQFLFEYFSETQRNKGNFPGRFSGRQFSNSRSEMNVSTLELGDSALYLCASSLNLAGVSYEQYFGPGTRLTVT.

The V call is TRBV19, the J call TRBJ1-1, with TRBD1 as a possible D gene (5 bases). Trimming removed 10 bases from V and 5 bases from J, with 11 bases in between. The germline V gene has CDR1 LNHDA and CDR2 SQIVND (reference sequence). The CDR3 sequence is 11 residues long. This CDR3 reads CATRAGTEAFF. The CDR3 nucleotides read TGTGCCACCCGTGCAGGGACTGAAGCTTTCTTT. The full variable domain, rest sourced from reference TRBV19 and TRBJ1-1, is DGGITQSPKYLFRKEGQNVTLSCEQNLNHDAMYWYRQDPGQGLRLIYYSQIVNDFQKGDIAEGYSVSREKKESFPLTVTSAQKNPTAFYLCATRAGTEAFFGQGTRLTVV.

This clone was observed once. This rearrangement joins TRBV7-8 to TRBJ2-1; perhaps TRBD2 as D (5 bases). The CDR3 contains 14 residues. V lost 5 bases to trimming and J lost 8 bases, with 16 bases between them. Germline CDR1 and CDR2: SGHVS and FQNEAQ. The DNA for the CDR3 is TGTGCCAGCAGCGACGGACTGCAGTTGGATGAGCAGTTCTTC. Amino acid sequence: CASSDGLQLDEQFF.

This clone was recorded only once. This chain uses TRBV5-1 with TRBJ2-7; D unresolved. The CDR3 is made up of 16 amino acids. The germline V and J ends were trimmed by 1 base and 7 bases, with 21 bases remaining between them. Germline V gene sequence: CDR1 SGHRS, CDR2 YFSETQ. This CDR3 is CASSLSRRGRPLEQYF. Written as DNA, the CDR3 is TGCGCCAGCAGCTTGAGTCGGAGAGGCCGGCCCCTAGAGCAGTACTTC.

CDR3 residues: CASSLWGQRSSYEQYF. For the CDR3, the DNA is TGTGCCAGCAGTTTATGGGGACAGAGGAGCTCCTACGAGCAGTACTTC. The chain uses TRBV28 and TRBJ2-7; 7 bases align to TRBD1. V lost 0 bases, J lost 0 bases, and 5 bases stayed unmatched. CDR1 MDHEN and CDR2 SYDVKM come from the germline V gene. The CDR3 runs to 16 residues.